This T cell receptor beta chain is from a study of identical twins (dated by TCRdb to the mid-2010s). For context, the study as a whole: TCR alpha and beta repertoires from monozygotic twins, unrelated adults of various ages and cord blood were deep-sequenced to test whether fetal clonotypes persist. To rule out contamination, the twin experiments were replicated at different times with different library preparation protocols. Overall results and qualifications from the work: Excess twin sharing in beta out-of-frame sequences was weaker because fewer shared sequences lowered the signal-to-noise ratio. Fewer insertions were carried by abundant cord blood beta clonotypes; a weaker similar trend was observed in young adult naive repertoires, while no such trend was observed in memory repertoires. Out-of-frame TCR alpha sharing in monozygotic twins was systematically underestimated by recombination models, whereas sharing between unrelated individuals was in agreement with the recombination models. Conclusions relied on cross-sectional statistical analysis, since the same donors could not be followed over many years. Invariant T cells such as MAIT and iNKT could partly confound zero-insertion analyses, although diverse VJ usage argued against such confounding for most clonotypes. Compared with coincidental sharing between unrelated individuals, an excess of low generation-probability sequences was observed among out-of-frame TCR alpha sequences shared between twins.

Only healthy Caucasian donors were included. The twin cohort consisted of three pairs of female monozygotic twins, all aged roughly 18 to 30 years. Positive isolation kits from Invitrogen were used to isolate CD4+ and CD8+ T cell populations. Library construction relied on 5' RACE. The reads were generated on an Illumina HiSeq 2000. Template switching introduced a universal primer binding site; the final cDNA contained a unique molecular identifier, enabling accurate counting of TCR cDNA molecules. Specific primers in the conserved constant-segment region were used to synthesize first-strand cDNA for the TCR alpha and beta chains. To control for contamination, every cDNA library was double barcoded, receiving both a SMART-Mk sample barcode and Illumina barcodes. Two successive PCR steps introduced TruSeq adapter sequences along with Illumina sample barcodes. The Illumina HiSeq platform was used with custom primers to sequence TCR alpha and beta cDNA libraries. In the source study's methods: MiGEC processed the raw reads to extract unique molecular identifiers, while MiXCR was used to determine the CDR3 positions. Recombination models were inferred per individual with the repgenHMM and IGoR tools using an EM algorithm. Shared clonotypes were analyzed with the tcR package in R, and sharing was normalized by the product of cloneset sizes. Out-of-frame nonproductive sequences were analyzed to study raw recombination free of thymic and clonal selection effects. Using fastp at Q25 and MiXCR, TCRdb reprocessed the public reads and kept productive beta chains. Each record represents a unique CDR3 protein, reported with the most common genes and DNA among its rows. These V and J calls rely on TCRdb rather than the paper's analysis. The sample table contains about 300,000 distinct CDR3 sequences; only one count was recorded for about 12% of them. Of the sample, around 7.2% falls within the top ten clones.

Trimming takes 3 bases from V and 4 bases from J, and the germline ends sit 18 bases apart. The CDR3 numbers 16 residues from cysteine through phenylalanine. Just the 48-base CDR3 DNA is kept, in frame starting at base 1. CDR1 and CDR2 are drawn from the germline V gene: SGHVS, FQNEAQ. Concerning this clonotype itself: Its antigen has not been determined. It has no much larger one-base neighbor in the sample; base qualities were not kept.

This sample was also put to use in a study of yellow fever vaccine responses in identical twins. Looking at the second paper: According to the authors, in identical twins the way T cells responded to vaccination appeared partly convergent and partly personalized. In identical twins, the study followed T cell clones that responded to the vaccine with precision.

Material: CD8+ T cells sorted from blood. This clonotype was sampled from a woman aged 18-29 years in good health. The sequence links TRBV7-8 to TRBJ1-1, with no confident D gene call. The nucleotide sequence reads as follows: TGTGCCAGCAGCTTCTTCCGGGAGCTCATAGCCACTGAAGCTTTCTTT. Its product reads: CASSFFRELIATEAFF.